The next 20 T cell receptor beta chains were all read from a single sample in a study of OX40 agonist ivuxolimab in advanced cancers. Clones were read by immunoSEQ multiplex PCR, and TCRdb kept only the in-frame ones, dropping some. Among tens of thousands of clones listed, roughly 80% were seen once. This specimen consisted of CD4+ or CD8+ T cells sorted from blood, obtained in a trial of the OX40 agonist ivuxolimab. These TCRs come from an adult with an advanced solid tumor such as melanoma, head and neck, liver or kidney cancer.

The gene calls are TRBV14 and TRBJ2-3; D might be TRBD2 (5 bases). The CDR3 length is 13 residues. Germline lookup yields CDR1 SGHDN and CDR2 FVKESK. The V gene lost 1 base and the J gene lost 7 bases, with 9 bases spanning the gap. CDR3 DNA: TGTGCCAGCAGCCAAGGTACGGGAAATACGCAGTATTTT. As protein: CASSQGTGNTQYF.

The CDR3, as DNA: TGTGCCAGCAGCTTAAGAAGGGGAGGCGAGCAGTACTTC. Protein: CASSLRRGGEQYF. This chain connects TRBV7-2 to TRBJ2-7; TRBD2 might be the D (6 bases). Trimming cost V 2 bases and J 6 bases, with 11 bases left between them. CDR1 and CDR2 from the germline V gene are SGHTA and FQGNSA. The CDR3 has 13 residues.

CDR3 region: CAGGGRLRVDTQYF. The DNA of the CDR3 is TGTGCCGGTGGGGGCAGACTTCGCGTAGATACGCAGTATTTT. The chain combines TRBV6-1 with TRBJ2-3; TRBD1 is a possible D gene (6 bases). Trimming took off 11 bases at V and 5 bases at J, with 20 bases between the two ends. CDR3 length: 14 amino acids. Germline V gene lookup returns CDR1 MNHNS and CDR2 SASEGT.

The genes are TRBV4-2 and TRBJ1-4; 7 bases agree with TRBD1. The CDR3 has 15 residues. Germline assignment: CDR1 LGHNA and CDR2 YNFKEQ. The V gene end was trimmed by 1 base and the J gene end by 8 bases; junction bases not matched to a gene: 7. As DNA, the CDR3 is TGTGCCAGCAGCCAAGCAGGGGGGGATGACGAAAAACTGTTTTTT. Translated: CASSQAGGDDEKLFF.

The chain couples TRBV28 to TRBJ1-6; D is possibly TRBD1 (5 bases). The CDR3 totals 18 residues. Germline V CDR1 and CDR2: MDHEN, SYDVKM. Trimming cost V 4 bases and J 0 bases, with 16 bases left between them. The DNA of the CDR3 is TGTGCCAGCAGTTCAGACAGAGATCCTTACTCCTATAATTCACCCCTCCACTTT. As protein: CASSSDRDPYSYNSPLHF. Full variable domain (outside the CDR3, taken from reference TRBV28 and TRBJ1-6): DVKVTQSSRYLVKRTGEKVFLECVQDMDHENMFWYRQDPGLGLRLIYFSYDVKMKEKGDIPEGYSVSREKKERFSLILESASTNQTSMYLCASSSDRDPYSYNSPLHFGNGTRLTVT.

The chain is built from TRBV6-5 and TRBJ1-6; D remains ambiguous. This CDR3 contains 16 residues. V was trimmed by 4 bases and J by 1 base, leaving 11 bases between them. Germline V lookup: CDR1 MNHEY, CDR2 SVGAGI. The CDR3 DNA reads as TGTGCCAGCAGTTTATACCGGGTTTCCTATAATTCACCCCTCCACTTT. This sequence encodes CASSLYRVSYNSPLHF.

CDR3 nucleotide sequence: TGTGCCAGCAGCCAGGGTTTTGGGGTGTACAATGAGCAGTTCTTC. Protein product: CASSQGFGVYNEQFF. V gene TRBV7-3 combines with J gene TRBJ2-1; possibly TRBD1 for D (5 bases). The CDR3 spans 15 residues. Germline V lookup: CDR1 SGHTA, CDR2 FQGTGA. The V end lost 5 bases, the J end lost 4 bases, and 15 bases lay between the germline ends.

The chain carries TRBV6-5 and TRBJ2-1; TRBD2 might be the D (5 bases). Deletions cut 7 bases from V and 6 bases from J, with 10 bases between. Germline-derived CDR1 and CDR2 are MNHEY and SVGAGI. The length of the CDR3 is 12 residues. The CDR3 coding sequence is TGTGCCAGCACACGAGGGCGCAATGAGCAGTTCTTC. It encodes CASTRGRNEQFF.

For the CDR3, the DNA is TGTGCCAGCAAGTTAGGCGGGAGATCCTACGAGCAGTACTTC. It encodes CASKLGGRSYEQYF. The chain uses TRBV6-5 and TRBJ2-7; 7 positions agree with TRBD2. Per the germline V gene, CDR1 is MNHEY and CDR2 is SVGAGI. CDR3 length: 14 amino acids. The ends lost 7 bases at V and 1 base at J; junction bases unmatched: 7.

In its sample, this clone was seen once. The junction differs from germline at one of its ends, possibly a read error. The chain combines TRBV4-1 with TRBJ2-1; no definite D call. CDR1 is MGHRA and CDR2 is YSYEKL in the germline V gene. The CDR3 runs to 13 residues. CDR3 nucleotides: TGCGCCAGCAGCCGACTCTCCGACAATGAGCAGTTCTTC. This translates into CASSRLSDNEQFF.

This clone was seen just once. The gene calls are TRBV4-2 and TRBJ2-1; 8 bases are a match to TRBD2. This CDR3 has 16 amino acids. Germline V CDR1 and CDR2: LGHNA, YNFKEQ. The junction had 6 bases not matched to a gene; V was cut back by 2 bases and J by 3 bases. CDR3 residues: CASSQRLAGGYNEQFF. The CDR3 nucleotides are TGTGCCAGCAGCCAAAGATTGGCGGGGGGCTACAATGAGCAGTTCTTC.

This chain links TRBV28 with TRBJ2-1; tentative D call: TRBD1 (5 bases). The V end lost 2 bases, the J end lost 5 bases, and 7 bases lay between the germline ends. Germline V gives CDR1 MDHEN, CDR2 SYDVKM. The CDR3 sequence is 13 residues long. The CDR3 nucleotides are TGTGCCAGCAGTTTAATAGGGGACAATGAGCAGTTCTTC. Protein sequence: CASSLIGDNEQFF.

This clone was counted a few times. V is TRBV18 and J is TRBJ2-1, with D possibly being TRBD2 (5 bases). CDR1 is KGHSH, CDR2 LQKENI, per germline. V dropped 1 base and J dropped 9 bases, with 16 bases sitting between them. The CDR3 contains 15 residues. The CDR3 DNA follows: TGTGCCAGCTCACCACGAGGGATGGGCACGGGTGAGCAGTTCTTC. It specifies CASSPRGMGTGEQFF.

As DNA, the CDR3 is TGTGCCAGCAGCTACGGACAGGGTACAAATTCACCCCTCCACTTT. Residues: CASSYGQGTNSPLHF. The rearrangement links TRBV13 to TRBJ1-6; TRBD1 aligns across 8 bases. CDR1 is PRHDT, CDR2 FYEKMQ, per germline (reference sequence). There are 15 residues in the CDR3. The V and J ends lost 4 bases and 7 bases, in that order; junction bases with no gene match: 6.

The chain uses TRBV2 and TRBJ1-5, with 7 bases lining up with TRBD1. Per the germline V gene, CDR1 is SNHLY and CDR2 is FYNNEI. V lost 9 bases to trimming and J lost 1 base; unmatched junction nucleotides: 9. The CDR3 has 15 amino acids. For the CDR3, the DNA is TGTGCCAGTCAAGACAGGGTCGGGAGCAATCAGCCCCAGCATTTT. This gives the protein CASQDRVGSNQPQHF.

The chain is built from TRBV19 and TRBJ1-2, with D maybe TRBD1 (5 bases). The V end lost 2 bases, the J end lost 10 bases, and 20 bases lay between the germline ends. The CDR3 is made up of 15 amino acids. Germline loops: CDR1 LNHDA, CDR2 SQIVND (reference sequence). This CDR3 is CASSIQGGTQHHYTF. CDR3 coding DNA: TGTGCCAGTAGTATACAGGGCGGCACCCAACATCACTACACCTTC.

V gene TRBV4-1 combines with J gene TRBJ2-5; a possible D gene is TRBD1 (5 bases). The germline gives CDR1 MGHRA, CDR2 YSYEKL. Trimming removed 5 bases from V and 5 bases from J, with 18 bases in between. The CDR3 has 15 residues. The CDR3 sequence: CASSKGVWGGETQYF. The CDR3 nucleotides read TGCGCCAGCAGCAAAGGGGTCTGGGGTGGTGAGACCCAGTACTTC.

The V and J genes are TRBV6-5 and TRBJ1-2, with D maybe TRBD1 (6 bases). Germline lookup yields CDR1 MNHEY and CDR2 SVGAGI. The CDR3 is 14 residues long. V lost 8 bases, J lost 8 bases, and 21 bases lay in between. DNA of the CDR3: TGTGCCAGCGCCCCGAGGGGGGGCCTATGGGGCTACACCTTC. Translated: CASAPRGGLWGYTF.

The genes are TRBV6-1 and TRBJ2-3; D call uncertain. This CDR3 contains 13 residues. The germline V and J ends were trimmed by 5 bases and 4 bases, with 10 bases remaining between them. Germline V CDR1 and CDR2: MNHNS, SASEGT. The CDR3 loop reads CASSLTPADTQYF. CDR3 nucleotide sequence: TGTGCCAGCAGTCTGACCCCGGCAGATACGCAGTATTTT.

V and J are TRBV19 and TRBJ2-4; the match to TRBD1 covers 10 bases. CDR3 length: 14 residues. In germline, CDR1 is LNHDA, CDR2 SQIVND (reference sequence). V trimming: 7 bases; J trimming: 4 bases; junction bases outside the gene matches: 4. CDR3 residues: CASIPGQGKNIQYF. The CDR3 DNA reads TGTGCCAGTATCCCGGGACAGGGGAAAAACATTCAGTACTTC.